The 27 T cell receptor beta chains reported below all come from one sample, sequenced in a study of blood T cell repertoires in COVID-19. The protocol was immunoSEQ multiplex PCR, while the TCRdb copy is restricted to in-frame clones and leaves out a portion. The data hold about 220,000 clones, with approximately 80% observed a single time. Sequencing used peripheral blood. Receptors originate from an older woman with acute or convalescent COVID-19.

The gene calls are TRBV29-1 and TRBJ2-1, with D perhaps matching TRBD1 (6 bases). The CDR3 sequence is 14 residues long. Trimming left V 4 bases short and J 3 bases short, with 13 bases between. Germline V gene sequence: CDR1 SQVTM, CDR2 ANQGSEA. The CDR3, as DNA: TGCAGCGTTGTTATCCAGGGGATCTACAATGAGCAGTTCTTC. Translation: CSVVIQGIYNEQFF.

CDR3 nucleotides: TGTGCCAGCAGCTTTAAACACCACCAAGAGACCCAGTACTTC. As protein: CASSFKHHQETQYF. The chain employs TRBV5-6 and TRBJ2-5, with D uncertain. Germline CDR1 reads SGHDT; CDR2 reads YYEEEE. Trimming removed 2 bases from V and 0 bases from J, with 8 bases in between. The CDR3 loop spans 14 amino acids.

This clone has just a few counts. The chain employs TRBV19 and TRBJ1-2, with D possibly TRBD1 on 5 matching bases. CDR1 is LNHDA, CDR2 SQIVND, per germline (reference sequence). V gave up 6 bases and J gave up 0 bases, with 5 bases separating them. The CDR3 totals 12 residues. CDR3 in amino acids: CASRTANYGYTF. The CDR3 region has the DNA TGTGCCAGTAGGACAGCTAACTATGGCTACACCTTC.

The chain has TRBV7-9 and TRBJ1-2; D perhaps matches TRBD1 (6 bases). The CDR3 is 14 amino acids. The V gene's germline CDR1 is SEHNR and CDR2 FQNEAQ (reference sequence). Trimming removed 11 bases from V and 0 bases from J, with 16 bases in between. Here the CDR3 reads CARPPGEPNYGYTF. For the CDR3, the DNA is TGTGCCCGCCCCCCAGGGGAACCTAACTATGGCTACACCTTC.

V usage is TRBV2 and J usage is TRBJ2-1; D might be TRBD1 (5 bases). The germline CDR1 and CDR2 sequences are SNHLY and FYNNEI. The CDR3 covers 13 residues. Trimming cost V 7 bases and J 2 bases, with 9 bases left between them. Written as DNA, the CDR3 is TGTGCCAGCAAGGGGATAACCTACAATGAGCAGTTCTTC. Translating gives CASKGITYNEQFF.

There are a few counts of this clone. The genes are TRBV7-8 and TRBJ1-3, with D possibly matching TRBD1 (6 bases). Deletions cut 0 bases from V and 9 bases from J, with 24 bases between. Germline lookup yields CDR1 SGHVS and CDR2 FQNEAQ. The CDR3 extends over 18 amino acids. The CDR3 region has the DNA TGTGCCAGCAGCTTAGCCCTTAGCGGGACACGAACAGAGGGCACCATATATTTT. It specifies CASSLALSGTRTEGTIYF.

This sequence joins TRBV7-2 and TRBJ2-2; D is undetermined. Germline V CDR1 and CDR2: SGHTA, FQGNSA. The CDR3 runs to 13 residues. Trimming shortened V by 1 base and J by 4 bases, and 4 bases separated the two germline ends. The chain's CDR3 is CASSLVSTGELFF. CDR3 bases: TGTGCCAGCAGCTTAGTCTCCACCGGGGAGCTGTTTTTT.

This clone has only a few counts. The gene calls are TRBV7-2 and TRBJ2-2; D is possibly TRBD1 (5 bases). This CDR3 is built from 14 residues. Trimming left V 4 bases short and J 2 bases short, with 8 bases between. Germline CDR1 and CDR2: SGHTA and FQGNSA. The CDR3 nucleotides are TGTGCCAGCAGCTGGGGCCTTAACACCGGGGAGCTGTTTTTT. Protein: CASSWGLNTGELFF.

The rearrangement joins TRBV5-1 to TRBJ1-4; 7 nucleotides line up with TRBD1. The CDR3 is 14 residues long. Unmatched junction bases numbered 7, after V lost 4 bases and J lost 7 bases. Germline loops: CDR1 SGHRS, CDR2 YFSETQ. CDR3 protein: CASSPMTGSEKLFF. DNA of the CDR3: TGCGCCAGCAGCCCTATGACAGGGTCTGAAAAACTGTTTTTT.

The chain joins TRBV6-1 to TRBJ1-2; D is uncertain. The V gene lost 1 base and the J gene lost 7 bases, with 10 bases spanning the gap. Germline CDR1 reads MNHNS; CDR2 reads SASEGT. The CDR3 is 13 residues long. The CDR3 DNA sequence: TGTGCCAGCAGTGAAGGACAAAGATTTGGCTACACCTTC. It codes for CASSEGQRFGYTF.

V usage is TRBV4-2 and J usage is TRBJ2-1, with TRBD2 matching 9 bases. V lost 5 bases and J lost 4; bases outside the gene matches: 9. This CDR3 contains 16 residues. CDR1 is LGHNA, CDR2 YNFKEQ, per germline. Here the CDR3 reads CASSSSSGGVYNEQFF. In DNA form, the CDR3 reads TGTGCCAGCAGCTCAAGTAGCGGGGGCGTTTACAATGAGCAGTTCTTC.

The chain has TRBV9 and TRBJ2-1; the match to TRBD1 covers 7 bases. The CDR3 is 13 residues long. The V and J ends lost 4 bases and 7 bases, in that order; junction bases with no gene match: 5. The germline CDR1 and CDR2 sequences are SGDLS and YYNGEE. The CDR3 reads CASSTQGKNEQFF. In DNA form, the CDR3 reads TGTGCCAGCAGCACACAGGGGAAGAATGAGCAGTTCTTC.

This clone came up once. The germline gene is not matched at one end of the junction; a read error may be the cause. CDR3 coding DNA: TGTGCCACCAGTGATTTGCAAGCGGGGGGTCTTATCTTC. Encoded protein: CATSDLQAGGLIF. This chain connects TRBV24-1 to TRBJ2-1, with 9 bases identical to TRBD2. Germline CDR1 KGHDR, CDR2 SFDVKD. This CDR3 region has 13 residues.

V and J are TRBV7-9 and TRBJ2-3; D not certain. V was cut by 5 bases and J by 0 bases, with 18 bases left in between. The germline gives CDR1 SEHNR, CDR2 FQNEAQ (reference sequence). The CDR3 contains 17 residues. Here the CDR3 reads CASSTPRARSSTDTQYF. DNA of the CDR3: TGTGCCAGCAGCACGCCTCGTGCCAGATCTAGCACAGATACGCAGTATTTT.

The sample holds a few counts of this clone. The V gene is TRBV28, the J gene TRBJ1-5, with D possibly matching TRBD1 (5 bases). CDR1 is MDHEN and CDR2 is SYDVKM in the germline V gene. This CDR3 contains 13 residues. V lost 8 bases and J lost 4, with 12 bases in between. As DNA, the CDR3 is TGTGCCAGCCTGTGGGGGGGTAATCAGCCCCAGCATTTT. Translated, it gives CASLWGGNQPQHF.

V and J are TRBV9 and TRBJ1-1, with unresolved D. Trimming shortened V by 0 bases and J by 1 base, and 7 bases separated the two germline ends. The CDR3 has 14 residues. Germline lookup yields CDR1 SGDLS and CDR2 YYNGEE. The CDR3 loop is CASSVDGGNTEAFF. CDR3 nucleotide sequence: TGTGCCAGCAGCGTAGACGGCGGGAACACTGAAGCTTTCTTT. The full variable domain, its missing parts supplied by reference TRBV9 and TRBJ1-1, is DSGVTQTPKHLITATGQRVTLRCSPRSGDLSVYWYQQSLDQGLQFLIQYYNGEERAKGNILERFSAQQFPDLHSELNLSSLELGDSALYFCASSVDGGNTEAFFGQGTRLTVV.

The chain uses TRBV6-2 or TRBV6-3 and TRBJ1-5; weak D call: TRBD1 (6 bases). Trimming took off 2 bases at V and 3 bases at J, with 11 bases between the two ends. Per germline, CDR1 MNHEY and CDR2 SVGEGT. This CDR3 region has 15 residues. The CDR3 DNA sequence: TGTGCCAGCAGTTACGGGGCAGGGGTCAATCAGCCCCAGCATTTT. It specifies CASSYGAGVNQPQHF.

V gene TRBV4-2 combines with J gene TRBJ1-2; a possible D gene is TRBD1 (5 bases). The V gene lost 1 base and the J gene lost 4 bases, with 22 bases spanning the gap. The CDR3 has 18 amino acids. Germline V gene lookup returns CDR1 LGHNA and CDR2 YNFKEQ. CDR3 amino acids: CASSQVGTPRTGSYGYTF. The CDR3, as DNA: TGTGCCAGCAGCCAAGTTGGGACTCCCAGGACGGGTAGCTATGGCTACACCTTC.

The rearrangement uses TRBV11-1 and TRBJ1-4; TRBD1 aligns across 8 bases. Trimming took 3 bases from V and 7 from J; bases not matched to a gene: 7. Germline CDR1 reads SGHAT; CDR2 reads FQDESV (reference sequence). This CDR3 region has 15 residues. CDR3 loop: CASSLGQVLSEKLFF. The CDR3 coding sequence is TGTGCCAGCAGCTTGGGACAGGTTTTATCTGAAAAACTGTTTTTT.

The V call is TRBV5-4, the J call TRBJ1-6; the D gene is possibly TRBD1 (6 bases). V was pared by 4 bases and J by 10 bases, with 15 bases between. The CDR3 totals 14 residues. The V gene's germline CDR1 is SGHNT and CDR2 YYREEE (reference sequence). The CDR3 spells CASSPDSHKSPLHF. The CDR3 region has the DNA TGTGCCAGCAGCCCGGACAGTCACAAATCACCCCTCCACTTT.

The chain couples TRBV6-5 to TRBJ2-1; TRBD2 agrees at 10 bases. Germline CDR1 and CDR2: MNHEY and SVGAGI. V was pared by 6 bases and J by 5 bases, with 7 bases of the junction left unmatched. CDR3 length equals 15 residues. The CDR3: CASRRAGGADNEQFF. In DNA, the CDR3 is TGTGCCAGCAGACGAGCGGGGGGGGCCGACAATGAGCAGTTCTTC.

CDR3 residues: CASSPGPESTIYF. The CDR3 coding sequence is TGTGCCAGTAGTCCCGGTCCCGAGAGCACCATATATTTT. This chain uses TRBV19 with TRBJ1-3; D call uncertain. Per the germline V gene, CDR1 is LNHDA and CDR2 is SQIVND (reference sequence). V shed 5 bases and J shed 9 bases, with 14 bases lying between them. This CDR3 comprises 13 residues.

The V gene is TRBV6-2 or TRBV6-3, the J gene TRBJ1-2, with TRBD1 matching over 7 bases. After removal of 5 bases from V and 0 bases from J, the junction contained 9 bases not matched to a gene. Germline CDR1 MNHEY, CDR2 SVGEGT. CDR3 length: 16 amino acids. This CDR3 reads CASSLLGQEPNYGYTF. CDR3 coding DNA: TGTGCCAGCAGTCTTCTCGGACAGGAGCCTAACTATGGCTACACCTTC.

The chain uses TRBV5-1 and TRBJ2-7, with 7 bases identical to TRBD1. The CDR3 contains 14 residues. The V segment lost 3 bases and the J segment 4 bases; nucleotides outside the gene matches: 7. Germline assignment: CDR1 SGHRS and CDR2 YFSETQ. The CDR3 region is CASSSDRVRYEQYF. CDR3 sequence (DNA): TGCGCCAGCAGCTCCGACAGGGTGAGATACGAGCAGTACTTC.

The V and J genes are TRBV25-1 and TRBJ2-2; possible D gene TRBD1, 6 bases. CDR3 length: 16 residues. Germline lookup yields CDR1 MGHDK and CDR2 SYGVNS. Trimming removed 0 bases at V and 1 base at J, with 9 bases between. The CDR3: CASSEYPGQNTGELFF. CDR3 bases: TGTGCCAGCAGTGAATATCCGGGACAGAACACCGGGGAGCTGTTTTTT.

This clone was observed once. J is TRBJ2-6 and V is TRBV29-1; possible D gene TRBD2, 5 bases. The CDR3 totals 14 residues. V was cut by 3 bases and J by 3 bases, with 9 bases left in between. Germline V gene data show CDR1 as SQVTM and CDR2 as ANQGSEA. The CDR3 sequence: CSVEAGDGANVLTF. DNA for the CDR3: TGCAGCGTTGAGGCGGGTGATGGGGCCAACGTCCTGACTTTC. Looking up the rest from reference TRBV29-1 and TRBJ2-6 gives the full variable domain: SAVISQKPSRDICQRGTSLTIQCQVDSQVTMMFWYRQQPGQSLTLIATANQGSEATYESGFVIDKFPISRPNLTFSTLTVSNMSPEDSSIYLCSVEAGDGANVLTFGAGSRLTVL.

The chain uses TRBV4-3 and TRBJ1-1; D is possibly TRBD1 (6 bases). CDR1 is LGHNA, CDR2 YSLEER, per germline. The CDR3 extends over 18 amino acids. Trimming left V 0 bases short and J 4 bases short, with 21 bases between. The chain's CDR3 is CASSQERGWPGLGTEAFF. The CDR3 region has the DNA TGCGCCAGCAGCCAAGAGAGGGGGTGGCCGGGGTTGGGCACTGAAGCTTTCTTT.